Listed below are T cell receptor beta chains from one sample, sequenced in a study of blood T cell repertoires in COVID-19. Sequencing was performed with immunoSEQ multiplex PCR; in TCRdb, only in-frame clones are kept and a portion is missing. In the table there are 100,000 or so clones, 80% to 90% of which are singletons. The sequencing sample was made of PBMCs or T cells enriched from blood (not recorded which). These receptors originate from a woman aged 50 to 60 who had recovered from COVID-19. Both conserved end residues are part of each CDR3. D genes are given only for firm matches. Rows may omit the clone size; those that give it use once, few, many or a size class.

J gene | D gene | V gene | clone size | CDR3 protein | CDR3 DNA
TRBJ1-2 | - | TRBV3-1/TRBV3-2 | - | CASSPDSGFSGYTF | TGTGCCAGCAGTCCAGATTCGGGGTTTAGTGGCTACACCTTC
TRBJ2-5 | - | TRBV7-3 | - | CASSLTSGWQETQYF | TGTGCCAGCAGCTTAACGTCGGGGTGGCAAGAGACCCAGTACTTC
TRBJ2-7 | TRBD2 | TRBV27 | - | CASAPGLRSYEQYF | TGTGCCAGCGCACCGGGACTAAGGTCCTACGAGCAGTACTTC
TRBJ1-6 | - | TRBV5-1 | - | CASSFGLPGGSSPLHF | TGCGCCAGCAGCTTTGGCCTCCCAGGTGGGTCTTCACCCCTCCACTTT
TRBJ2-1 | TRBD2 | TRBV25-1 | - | CASTGGGLAGRNEQFF | TGTGCCAGCACAGGGGGTGGACTAGCGGGGAGGAATGAGCAGTTCTTC
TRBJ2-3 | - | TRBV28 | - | CASSPNTDTQYF | TGTGCCAGCAGCCCTAACACAGATACGCAGTATTTT
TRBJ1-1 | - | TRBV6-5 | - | CASRLVYILDTEAFF | TGTGCCAGCAGACTGGTGTATATCCTCGACACTGAAGCTTTCTTT
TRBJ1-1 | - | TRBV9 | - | CASSEWTENTEAFF | TGTGCCAGCAGCGAGTGGACAGAGAACACTGAAGCTTTCTTT
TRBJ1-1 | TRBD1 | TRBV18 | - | CASLQGWGNTEAFF | TGTGCCAGCTTACAGGGGTGGGGGAACACTGAAGCTTTCTTT
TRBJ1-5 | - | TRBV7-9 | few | CARRQSSNQPQHF | TGTGCCAGGAGACAAAGTAGCAATCAGCCCCAGCATTTT
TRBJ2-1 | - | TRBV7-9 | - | CASSLLTLAYNEQFF | TGTGCCAGCAGCCTGTTGACTCTTGCCTACAATGAGCAGTTCTTC